What follows describes a single T cell receptor beta chain. Its specificity is not known. This specimen comes from a study of T cell repertoires in cytomegalovirus infection. About the study: Indications came from public TCR beta signatures; they pointed to CMV infection and to a matching HLA type.

Study outcomes and limitations: Based on cumulative public TCR beta family frequency, carriers of CMV plus the relevant HLA were identified. It was HLA-C-restricted CMV-specific TCR beta clonotypes that dominated the response ex vivo.

Each CDR3 protein is one row after TCRdb ran MiXCR on the reads. The data show about 130,000 distinct CDR3 sequences, with 7.5% to 9% seen just once and over 9% held by the top ten. The germline V gene encodes CDR1 SQVTM and CDR2 ANQGSEA. Trimming removed 7 bases at V and 1 base at J, with 7 bases between. CDR3 length equals 12 residues. Sample: PBMCs. The J gene is TRBJ2-2, the V gene TRBV29-1, with D tentatively TRBD2 (5 bases). The receptor was isolated from a human donor in good health (CMV status not recorded). Some clones in this sample may be carry-over from other donors' samples. The CDR3 DNA follows: TGCAGCGCGGGGTGGAACACCGGGGAGCTGTTTTTT. Its translation is CSAGWNTGELFF.